This entry lists 21 T cell receptor beta chains sequenced from one sample in a study of shared clonotypes between healthy human individuals. Assay used: immunoSEQ multiplex PCR; TCRdb lists only in-frame clones, some missing. Of millions of clones listed, over 85% are singletons. Sequencing used naive CD4+ T cells sorted from blood. The subset denotes: CD45RA+ positively selected. These receptors were obtained from a man in his late teens or twenties in good health.

This chain joins TRBV5-1 and TRBJ1-3, with D hard to call. The V gene's germline CDR1 is SGHRS and CDR2 YFSETQ. The CDR3 is 15 amino acids. V was clipped by 1 base and J by 0 bases, with 8 bases between them. The CDR3 loop is CASSLRAASGNTIYF. CDR3 DNA sequence: TGCGCCAGCAGCTTGCGGGCGGCCTCTGGAAACACCATATATTTT.

The chain uses TRBV5-1 and TRBJ2-5; TRBD1 aligns across 8 bases. Trimming removed 4 bases from V and 6 bases from J; junction bases left unmatched: 14. CDR1 and CDR2 from the germline V gene are SGHRS and YFSETQ. The CDR3 runs to 16 residues. The CDR3 DNA is TGCGCCAGCAGCATTGTGTCGACAGGGGCTAGAAAGACCCAGTACTTC. This sequence encodes CASSIVSTGARKTQYF.

V usage is TRBV5-1 and J usage is TRBJ1-4; a possible D gene is TRBD1 (6 bases). Germline-derived CDR1 and CDR2 are SGHRS and YFSETQ. V was pared by 6 bases and J by 6 bases, with 18 bases between. The CDR3 totals 15 residues. CDR3 loop: CASTRAGDFDEKLFF. CDR3 in DNA: TGCGCCAGCACTAGGGCAGGGGATTTTGATGAAAAACTGTTTTTT. The entire variable domain, with the rest obtained from reference TRBV5-1 and TRBJ1-4, is as follows: KAGVTQTPRYLIKTRGQQVTLSCSPISGHRSVSWYQQTPGQGLQFLFEYFSETQRNKGNFPGRFSGRQFSNSRSEMNVSTLELGDSALYLCASTRAGDFDEKLFFGSGTQLSVL.

This clone is a singleton in its sample. The CDR3 coding sequence is TGTGCCAGCAGCCTGACCGCAATTCAGGGGGTTGGGGAAAAACTGTTTTTT. Amino acids: CASSLTAIQGVGEKLFF. The J gene is TRBJ1-4, the V gene TRBV5-6, with 7 bases fitting TRBD1. The germline V gene encodes CDR1 SGHDT and CDR2 YYEEEE. The CDR3 length is 17 residues. The J segment lost 8 bases and the V segment lost 4 bases, leaving 17 bases of the junction unmatched.

The chain carries TRBV6-5 and TRBJ2-3; D uncertain. From germline, CDR1 is MNHEY and CDR2 SVGAGI. Trimming removed 0 bases at V and 6 bases at J, with 13 bases between. The CDR3 is 15 residues long. Written as DNA, the CDR3 is TGTGCCAGCAGTTACTCGATGGACCCGTCGGATACGCAGTATTTT. Translating gives CASSYSMDPSDTQYF.

This chain uses TRBV30 with TRBJ2-3; a weak D match, TRBD2 (6 bases). CDR3 length: 16 amino acids. The germline CDR1 and CDR2 sequences are GTSNPN and SVGIG (reference sequence). V was cut by 2 bases and J by 4 bases, with 19 bases left in between. CDR3 sequence: CAWSPAGPGLADTQYF. The CDR3 DNA reads as TGTGCCTGGAGTCCGGCGGGGCCGGGTCTGGCAGATACGCAGTATTTT.

V and J are TRBV19 and TRBJ1-2, with TRBD1 as a possible D gene (6 bases). The V and J ends lost 4 bases and 5 bases respectively, with 8 bases between them. The V gene's germline CDR1 is LNHDA and CDR2 SQIVND (reference sequence). This CDR3 is 12 amino acids long. The CDR3 region has the DNA TGTGCCAGTAGTAAGGACAGATATGGCTACACCTTC. Its protein product is CASSKDRYGYTF.

This clone appeared once. The genes are TRBV28 and TRBJ2-4, with 7 positions matching TRBD1. Per the germline V gene, CDR1 is MDHEN and CDR2 is SYDVKM. The CDR3 has 16 residues. Losses at the gene ends were 5 bases for V and 0 bases for J; bases not matched to a gene: 7. The CDR3 DNA is TGTGCCAGCAGTATACTGACAGGGTTAGCCAAAAACATTCAGTACTTC. It specifies CASSILTGLAKNIQYF.

V gene TRBV19 combines with J gene TRBJ2-5; 9 bases are a match to TRBD1. Germline V gives CDR1 LNHDA, CDR2 SQIVND (reference sequence). CDR3 length equals 20 residues. J was trimmed by 5 bases and V by 3 bases; bases with no gene match: 22. The CDR3, as DNA: TGTGCCAGTAGTATCCCACCCGGGACAGGGTCCTTCCTGACCTACGAGACCCAGTACTTC. Protein: CASSIPPGTGSFLTYETQYF. The full variable domain, rest sourced from reference TRBV19 and TRBJ2-5, is DGGITQSPKYLFRKEGQNVTLSCEQNLNHDAMYWYRQDPGQGLRLIYYSQIVNDFQKGDIAEGYSVSREKKESFPLTVTSAQKNPTAFYLCASSIPPGTGSFLTYETQYFGPGTRLLVL.

This chain links TRBV28 with TRBJ1-2; D gene uncertain. Trimming pared 3 bases from V and 6 bases from J, leaving 11 bases between. Per germline, CDR1 MDHEN and CDR2 SYDVKM. This CDR3 comprises 13 residues. This CDR3 is CASSLEGGHGYTF. Here the CDR3 DNA reads TGTGCCAGCAGTTTGGAGGGAGGACATGGCTACACCTTC.

A note on this clone: This sample also contains other DNA sequences that code for the same CDR3. The V call is TRBV28, the J call TRBJ1-6, with D possibly being TRBD1 (5 bases). Germline V gives CDR1 MDHEN, CDR2 SYDVKM. CDR3 length equals 15 residues. V lost 3 bases, J lost 0 bases, and 6 bases lay in between. The chain's CDR3 is CASSFRGSYNSPLHF. CDR3 nucleotide sequence: TGTGCCAGCAGTTTTAGGGGCTCCTATAATTCACCCCTCCACTTT.

The chain combines TRBV5-1 with TRBJ1-1; D possibly corresponds to TRBD1 (5 bases). The CDR3 length is 15 residues. V lost 2 bases to trimming and J lost 1 base, with 12 bases between them. Germline CDR1 and CDR2: SGHRS and YFSETQ. The CDR3 DNA reads TGCGCCAGCAGCTTCTCAGACAGACCGAACACTGAAGCTTTCTTT. Translating it yields CASSFSDRPNTEAFF.

The V call is TRBV19, the J call TRBJ2-1; either TRBD1 or TRBD2 may supply D (6 bases each). Between the trimmed V and J ends, which lost 5 bases and 2 bases, there was a span of 19 bases. The CDR3 sequence is 17 residues long. The V gene's germline CDR1 is LNHDA and CDR2 SQIVND (reference sequence). This CDR3 is CASSLGSGGGTYNEQFF. The CDR3 region has the DNA TGTGCCAGTAGTTTAGGTAGCGGAGGGGGGACCTACAATGAGCAGTTCTTC.

The rearrangement joins TRBV10-3 to TRBJ2-6, with D maybe TRBD2 (5 bases). The V gene's germline CDR1 is ENHRY and CDR2 SYGVKD. The V end was cut by 7 bases, the J end by 7 bases, with 14 bases between. The CDR3 is 14 residues long. CDR3 sequence reads: CAITGGTPANVLTF. The CDR3 coding sequence is TGTGCCATCACTGGAGGAACTCCAGCCAACGTCCTGACTTTC.

This sequence joins TRBV5-5 and TRBJ1-2; no reliable D call. The CDR3 contains 14 residues. Germline CDR1 and CDR2: SGHKS and YYEKEE (reference sequence). The V end was cut by 4 bases, the J end by 3 bases, with 13 bases between. This CDR3 is CASSQSGEDYGYTF. CDR3 in DNA: TGTGCCAGCAGCCAAAGCGGGGAGGACTATGGCTACACCTTC.

The gene calls are TRBV10-3 and TRBJ1-5; the D is unclear. Between the trimmed V and J ends, which lost 5 bases and 4 bases, there was a span of 9 bases. Per germline, CDR1 ENHRY and CDR2 SYGVKD. This CDR3 is 13 amino acids long. The CDR3 sequence is CAISSQKNQPQHF. Here the CDR3 DNA reads TGTGCCATCAGTTCACAGAAAAATCAGCCCCAGCATTTT.

This chain connects TRBV5-4 to TRBJ2-3; D gene ambiguous. The CDR3 loop spans 13 amino acids. Trimming took off 4 bases at V and 5 bases at J, with 11 bases between the two ends. Germline CDR1 SGHNT, CDR2 YYREEE (reference sequence). CDR3 sequence (DNA): TGTGCCAGCAGCCTCCCCCCGAGAGATACGCAGTATTTT. Its translation is CASSLPPRDTQYF.

The chain is built from TRBV5-8 and TRBJ2-7; 15 bases are a match to TRBD2. The germline V gene encodes CDR1 SGHTS and CDR2 YDEGEE. Trimming removed 3 bases from V and 4 bases from J; junction bases left unmatched: 8. This CDR3 comprises 17 residues. CDR3 in DNA: TGTGCCAGCAGCTGGAGGGGGACTAGCGGGAGGTTTTACGAGCAGTACTTC. It specifies CASSWRGTSGRFYEQYF.

This sequence joins TRBV19 and TRBJ1-1, with a weak D call TRBD1 (5 bases). The CDR3 extends over 14 amino acids. Germline CDR1 LNHDA, CDR2 SQIVND (reference sequence). Trimming cost V 6 bases and J 0 bases, with 11 bases left between them. DNA of the CDR3: TGTGCCAGTAGAGGAGGGGTCTTGAACACTGAAGCTTTCTTT. Translation: CASRGGVLNTEAFF. The whole variable domain, filled in from reference TRBV19 and TRBJ1-1, reads DGGITQSPKYLFRKEGQNVTLSCEQNLNHDAMYWYRQDPGQGLRLIYYSQIVNDFQKGDIAEGYSVSREKKESFPLTVTSAQKNPTAFYLCASRGGVLNTEAFFGQGTRLTVV.

This CDR3 reads CASSLQGVNTGELFF. CDR3 DNA: TGTGCCAGCAGTTTGCAGGGGGTGAACACCGGGGAGCTGTTTTTT. The chain uses TRBV27 and TRBJ2-2, with 7 bases lining up with TRBD1. From germline, CDR1 is MNHEY and CDR2 SMNVEV (reference sequence). The V segment lost 3 bases and the J segment 1 base; nucleotides outside the gene matches: 2. There are 15 residues in the CDR3.

A remark on this clone: The same CDR3 also results from other DNA sequences found in this sample. This rearrangement joins TRBV18 to TRBJ2-5, with D unresolved. Between the trimmed V and J ends, which lost 2 bases and 5 bases, there was a span of 6 bases. The CDR3 is made up of 12 amino acids. Germline CDR1 and CDR2: KGHSH and LQKENI. The CDR3 region is CASSPSRETQYF. The DNA of the CDR3 is TGTGCCAGCTCACCATCCAGGGAGACCCAGTACTTC.